This T cell receptor (beta chain) originates from a study of beta chain features in type 1 diabetes. Expressed TCRB transcripts got sequenced, as all isolated RNA was reverse transcribed. Method: immunoSEQ multiplex PCR; TCRdb's copy keeps in-frame clones and lacks some. The table includes 150,000 or so clones, over 7.5% detected once. CDR1 SGHVS and CDR2 FNYEAQ come from the germline V gene. The V segment lost 5 bases and the J segment 4 bases; nucleotides outside the gene matches: 9. The CDR3 length is 16 residues. This chain joins TRBV7-6 and TRBJ2-2, with 8 bases identical to TRBD2. The source is a woman younger than 35 in good health. The material sequenced was central memory CD4+ T cells from blood. CDR3 protein: CASSPGGGRITGELFF. As DNA, the CDR3 is TGTGCCAGCAGCCCCGGCGGGGGGCGTATCACCGGGGAGCTGTTTTTT.